One and the same sample provided the 31 T cell receptor beta chains below, sequenced in a study of blood T cell repertoires in COVID-19. The repertoire was sequenced with immunoSEQ multiplex PCR; TCRdb's copy has only in-frame clones and lacks some. The table lists around 250,000 clones, around 85% of them singletons. Sample: peripheral blood. All receptors come from a man aged 60-69 years with acute or convalescent COVID-19.

V is TRBV6-5 and J is TRBJ1-4; D is unresolved. This CDR3 region has 13 residues. CDR1 and CDR2 from the germline V gene are MNHEY and SVGAGI. The germline V and J ends were trimmed by 4 bases and 5 bases, with 8 bases remaining between them. The CDR3 DNA is TGTGCCAGCAGTTGGCGGTACAATGAAAAACTGTTTTTT. It translates to CASSWRYNEKLFF.

V and J are TRBV5-1 and TRBJ2-3, with TRBD1 matching 7 bases. The CDR3 runs to 14 residues. Germline CDR1 and CDR2: SGHRS and YFSETQ. Losses at the gene ends were 5 bases for V and 4 bases for J; bases not matched to a gene: 7. DNA of the CDR3: TGCGCCAGCAGTAGGGGGCAAAGGGCAGATACGCAGTATTTT. Its protein product is CASSRGQRADTQYF.

The chain carries TRBV3-1 (or the pseudogene TRBV3-2) and TRBJ2-7; no firm D call. Germline V lookup: CDR1 LGHDT, CDR2 YNNKEL (reference sequence). This CDR3 has 14 amino acids. Trimming stripped 2 bases from V and 2 bases from J, with 10 bases between. The CDR3 reads CASSQMPVTYEQYF. The CDR3 nucleotides are TGTGCCAGCAGCCAAATGCCAGTAACCTACGAGCAGTACTTC.

This clone appeared once. The chain employs TRBV4-3 and TRBJ2-1; 8 bases align to TRBD2. V gave up 2 bases and J gave up 7 bases; unmatched junction bases: 13. The germline V gene has CDR1 LGHNA and CDR2 YSLEER. The CDR3 is made up of 17 amino acids. CDR3 in DNA: TGCGCCAGCAGCCAAAATATTGGGAGCGGGAGTAGAAATGAGCAGTTCTTC. Translating gives CASSQNIGSGSRNEQFF.

This rearrangement joins TRBV10-2 to TRBJ2-7, with TRBD2 identical over 16 bases. This CDR3 is built from 18 residues. Germline values: CDR1 WSHSY, CDR2 SAAADI. The ends lost 2 bases at V and 6 bases at J; junction bases unmatched: 10. CDR3 sequence reads: CASSETPGTSGRAIEQYF. DNA of the CDR3: TGCGCCAGCAGTGAGACACCCGGGACTAGCGGGAGGGCCATCGAGCAGTACTTC.

V is TRBV28 and J is TRBJ1-2; the D gene is possibly TRBD1 (5 bases). V shed 7 bases and J shed 1 base, with 16 bases lying between them. In germline, CDR1 is MDHEN, CDR2 SYDVKM. CDR3 size: 15 residues. The CDR3 DNA follows: TGTGCCAGCACCCAGACAGAGAGGCTTAACTATGGCTACACCTTC. Protein: CASTQTERLNYGYTF.

This clone occurred once. The chain is built from TRBV14 and TRBJ1-6, with 7 bases identical to TRBD1. CDR1 SGHDN and CDR2 FVKESK come from the germline V gene. The CDR3 is 16 amino acids. Unmatched junction bases numbered 10, after V lost 1 base and J lost 10 bases. The CDR3 nucleotides are TGTGCCAGCAGCCAAGTGGATTACAGGGGAAGATCACCCCTCCACTTT. Its protein is CASSQVDYRGRSPLHF.

The rearrangement links TRBV28 to TRBJ1-1; 8 bases line up with TRBD1. CDR1 is MDHEN, CDR2 SYDVKM, per germline. Trimming took 2 bases from V and 6 from J; bases not matched to a gene: 8. This CDR3 has 15 amino acids. DNA of the CDR3: TGTGCCAGCAGTTTACTGACAGGGGATGTGGCTGAAGCTTTCTTT. It translates to CASSLLTGDVAEAFF.

The gene calls are TRBV19 and TRBJ1-1; possibly TRBD1 for D (6 bases). With 5 bases removed from V and 1 base from J, the gap between germline ends came to 11 bases. Germline V CDR1 and CDR2: LNHDA, SQIVND (reference sequence). The CDR3 covers 14 residues. CDR3 DNA sequence: TGTGCCAGTAGTGTCATACAGGGGAACACTGAAGCTTTCTTT. Its protein product is CASSVIQGNTEAFF.

The chain has TRBV18 and TRBJ1-2; perhaps TRBD1 as D (5 bases). CDR1 and CDR2 (germline): KGHSH, LQKENI. The CDR3 has 12 amino acids. Trimming took off 4 bases at V and 3 bases at J, with 6 bases between the two ends. The CDR3 loop reads CASSLGDYGYTF. CDR3 DNA: TGTGCCAGCTCACTAGGGGACTATGGCTACACCTTC.

The V gene is TRBV3-1 (or the pseudogene TRBV3-2), the J gene TRBJ2-7; D is uncertain. The CDR3 totals 14 residues. Germline V gene lookup returns CDR1 LGHDT and CDR2 YNNKEL (reference sequence). V gave up 3 bases and J gave up 2 bases, with 11 bases separating them. CDR3 region: CASSQSTSPYEQYF. In nucleotides, the CDR3 is TGTGCCAGCAGCCAGTCCACATCGCCCTACGAGCAGTACTTC.

This chain links TRBV28 with TRBJ2-1, with D perhaps matching TRBD2 (6 bases). V shed 4 bases and J shed 3 bases, with 10 bases lying between them. CDR1 is MDHEN and CDR2 is SYDVKM in the germline V gene. This CDR3 is built from 14 residues. The CDR3 protein is CASSYGSYYNEQFF. The CDR3 DNA reads as TGTGCCAGCAGTTACGGGAGTTACTACAATGAGCAGTTCTTC. Based on the CDR3 plus reference TRBV28 and TRBJ2-1, the full variable domain is DVKVTQSSRYLVKRTGEKVFLECVQDMDHENMFWYRQDPGLGLRLIYFSYDVKMKEKGDIPEGYSVSREKKERFSLILESASTNQTSMYLCASSYGSYYNEQFFGPGTRLTVL.

A remark on this clone: One junction end does not reproduce the germline sequence, and a read error may be involved. The rearrangement uses TRBV24-1 and TRBJ2-7, with 7 bases lining up with TRBD1. CDR1 and CDR2 from the germline V gene are KGHDR and SFDVKD. CDR3 length: 16 residues. In DNA, the CDR3 is TGTGCCACCAGTGATTCCCGGAAGGGGGCCTCCAACGAGCAGTACTTC. It specifies CATSDSRKGASNEQYF.

This chain joins TRBV18 and TRBJ2-3, with 9 bases identical to TRBD1. CDR1 is KGHSH and CDR2 is LQKENI in the germline V gene. This CDR3 has 16 residues. Unmatched junction bases numbered 14, after V lost 5 bases and J lost 8 bases. The CDR3 nucleotides are TGTGCCAGCTCAACGCCGGGACAGGGCACCTTGGGTACGCAGTATTTT. Its translation is CASSTPGQGTLGTQYF. Full variable domain (outside the CDR3, taken from reference TRBV18 and TRBJ2-3): NAGVMQNPRHLVRRRGQEARLRCSPMKGHSHVYWYRQLPEEGLKFMVYLQKENIIDESGMPKERFSAEFPKEGPSILRIQQVVRGDSAAYFCASSTPGQGTLGTQYFGPGTRLTVL.

The V and J genes are TRBV19 and TRBJ2-2, with D perhaps TRBD1 (6 bases). V was trimmed by 5 bases and J by 0 bases, leaving 25 bases between them. The CDR3 covers 20 residues. The germline V gene has CDR1 LNHDA and CDR2 SQIVND (reference sequence). DNA for the CDR3: TGTGCCAGTAGTTCATCAACTTGGGGACAACCTTTCGCGAACACCGGGGAGCTGTTTTTT. Protein sequence: CASSSSTWGQPFANTGELFF.

This clone was picked up a small number of times. V usage is TRBV24-1 and J usage is TRBJ2-3, with D perhaps TRBD1 (6 bases). Trimming removed 9 bases from V and 1 base from J, with 10 bases in between. Germline V gene lookup returns CDR1 KGHDR and CDR2 SFDVKD. The CDR3 sequence is 13 residues long. The CDR3 is CATGDTRTDTQYF. CDR3 nucleotide sequence: TGTGCCACCGGGGACACCCGCACAGATACGCAGTATTTT.

V usage is TRBV5-8 and J usage is TRBJ2-5; maybe TRBD1 (6 bases). V lost 0 bases to trimming and J lost 4 bases, with 13 bases between them. Per the germline V gene, CDR1 is SGHTS and CDR2 is YDEGEE. This CDR3 region has 15 residues. The CDR3 loop reads CASSLDRRGGETQYF. The CDR3, as DNA: TGTGCCAGCAGCTTGGATCGGAGAGGGGGAGAGACCCAGTACTTC.

This chain joins TRBV7-2 and TRBJ1-3; no reliable D call. The V and J ends lost 2 bases and 0 bases respectively, with 11 bases between them. Germline CDR1 and CDR2: SGHTA and FQGNSA. The CDR3 extends over 16 amino acids. CDR3 sequence: CASSLPPGYSGNTIYF. The CDR3 DNA sequence: TGTGCCAGCAGCTTACCTCCGGGGTACTCTGGAAACACCATATATTTT.

This rearrangement joins TRBV7-2 to TRBJ2-7; D gene unclear. The CDR3 sequence is 16 residues long. Germline lookup yields CDR1 SGHTA and CDR2 FQGNSA. Between the trimmed V and J ends, which lost 1 base and 5 bases, there was a span of 18 bases. The CDR3 region is CASSLVGQWARNEQYF. In DNA, the CDR3 is TGTGCCAGCAGCTTAGTCGGCCAGTGGGCCCGAAACGAGCAGTACTTC.

J is TRBJ2-5 and V is TRBV11-1; tentatively, D is TRBD1 (8 bases). Germline V lookup: CDR1 SGHAT, CDR2 FQDESV (reference sequence). The CDR3 contains 16 residues. The V and J ends lost 1 base and 4 bases respectively, with 16 bases between them. The CDR3 loop reads CASSLETGEGGETQYF. The CDR3 region has the DNA TGTGCCAGCAGCTTAGAGACAGGGGAGGGTGGAGAGACCCAGTACTTC.

V gene TRBV28 combines with J gene TRBJ2-7, with TRBD2 identical over 7 bases. CDR3 length: 16 residues. Trimming cost V 5 bases and J 2 bases; bases outside gene matches: 12. Per the germline V gene, CDR1 is MDHEN and CDR2 is SYDVKM. CDR3 loop: CASSETGRGSAYEQYF. The CDR3 DNA follows: TGTGCCAGCAGTGAAACCGGGCGGGGGAGTGCCTACGAGCAGTACTTC.

The chain couples TRBV6-6 to TRBJ1-2, with a tentative D call TRBD1 (5 bases). Germline values: CDR1 MNHNY, CDR2 SVGAGI (reference sequence). The V end was cut by 6 bases, the J end by 7 bases, with 12 bases between. The CDR3 extends over 12 amino acids. The CDR3 spells CASRANRSGYTF. The CDR3 bases are TGTGCCAGCAGGGCGAACAGGAGTGGCTACACCTTC.

A few counts support this clone. The V call is TRBV19, the J call TRBJ1-1; no clear D. This CDR3 spans 14 amino acids. Germline V CDR1 and CDR2: LNHDA, SQIVND (reference sequence). Deletions cut 5 bases from V and 0 bases from J, with 10 bases between. This CDR3 is CASSSLYLNTEAFF. Here the CDR3 DNA reads TGTGCCAGTAGTTCCCTATACTTGAACACTGAAGCTTTCTTT.

The chain joins TRBV29-1 to TRBJ1-2; D unclear. The CDR3 consists of 13 residues. CDR1 and CDR2 (germline): SQVTM, ANQGSEA. V shed 2 bases and J shed 0 bases, with 7 bases lying between them. The CDR3 DNA reads as TGCAGCGTTGAAAACAGTGCTAACTATGGCTACACCTTC. This gives the protein CSVENSANYGYTF.

The rearrangement joins TRBV5-6 to TRBJ1-2; D remains ambiguous. Per germline, CDR1 SGHDT and CDR2 YYEEEE. The CDR3 has 12 residues. Between the trimmed V and J ends, which lost 4 bases and 3 bases, there was a span of 7 bases. The CDR3 here is CASSDLDYGYTF. The CDR3, as DNA: TGTGCCAGCAGCGATTTAGACTATGGCTACACCTTC.

Only one count was recorded for this clone. The rearrangement links TRBV30 to TRBJ2-5; TRBD1 agrees at 8 bases. This CDR3 has 14 residues. Germline V gene lookup returns CDR1 GTSNPN and CDR2 SVGIG (reference sequence). Trimming at V came to 8 bases and at J to 6 bases, leaving 14 bases not matched to a gene. CDR3 DNA: TGTGCCCATAGCCCCACAGGGGGACTGCAGACCCAGTACTTC. Translating it yields CAHSPTGGLQTQYF.

V usage is TRBV30 and J usage is TRBJ1-5; no firm D call. Germline CDR1 and CDR2: GTSNPN and SVGIG (reference sequence). This CDR3 is built from 13 residues. Trimming took off 3 bases at V and 6 bases at J, with 12 bases between the two ends. CDR3 region: CAWRGLEGQPQHF. In DNA form, the CDR3 reads TGTGCCTGGAGAGGGTTGGAGGGTCAGCCCCAGCATTTT.

The chain joins TRBV19 to TRBJ1-1; 7 positions agree with TRBD1. CDR3 size: 14 residues. CDR1 is LNHDA, CDR2 SQIVND, per germline (reference sequence). V lost 4 bases to trimming and J lost 4 bases; unmatched junction nucleotides: 6. The CDR3 region is CASSKGQVATEAFF. The CDR3 nucleotides are TGTGCCAGTAGTAAAGGACAGGTTGCCACTGAAGCTTTCTTT. The complete variable domain, with remaining parts taken from reference TRBV19 and TRBJ1-1, reads DGGITQSPKYLFRKEGQNVTLSCEQNLNHDAMYWYRQDPGQGLRLIYYSQIVNDFQKGDIAEGYSVSREKKESFPLTVTSAQKNPTAFYLCASSKGQVATEAFFGQGTRLTVV.

As regards this clone: A much larger clone lies one base from this, so it may be a read error. The chain uses TRBV7-3 and TRBJ2-2; D is uncertain. The V gene's germline CDR1 is SGHTA and CDR2 FQGTGA. The CDR3 length is 12 residues. Between the trimmed V and J ends, which lost 5 bases and 2 bases, there was a span of 3 bases. This chain's CDR3 is CASSPNTGELFF. The CDR3 DNA reads TGTGCCAGCAGCCCTAACACCGGGGAGCTGTTTTTT.

The table lists this clone with a few counts. The chain employs TRBV7-3 and TRBJ2-2; no firm D call. CDR1 and CDR2 (germline): SGHTA, FQGTGA. V lost 2 bases and J lost 8, with 3 bases in between. CDR3 length: 11 residues. Here the CDR3 DNA reads TGTGCCAGCAGCTTATCTGGGGAGCTGTTTTTT. Amino acids: CASSLSGELFF.

This clone was picked up a small number of times. The chain couples TRBV4-2 to TRBJ1-1; the match to TRBD1 covers 10 bases. CDR1 and CDR2 (germline): LGHNA, YNFKEQ. The CDR3 loop spans 15 amino acids. The V gene end was trimmed by 4 bases and the J gene end by 6 bases; junction bases not matched to a gene: 8. In nucleotides, the CDR3 is TGTGCCAGCAGCCTCGGCTTTGGACAGGGGGCTGAAGCTTTCTTT. Translating it yields CASSLGFGQGAEAFF.